This TCR beta chain came from a study of cytomegalovirus exposure and HLA in healthy donors. Study-level findings and limits: Some TCR beta chains (164 of them) were listed as cytomegalovirus-associated. Later work associated 16,951 TCR beta sequences with HLA alleles at 0.05 false discovery rate.

Comments on this clone: Its antigen is not known.

Primers for the PCR totalled 60 Vbeta and 13 Jbeta. Using immunoSEQ multiplex PCR, the repertoire was profiled, and TCRdb retains in-frame clones only, with some absent. Here the sample spans approximately 100,000 clones, around 77% being singletons. There are 15 residues in the CDR3. Germline loops: CDR1 SGHDT, CDR2 YYEEEE. Trimming removed 3 bases from V and 11 bases from J; junction bases left unmatched: 16. The sequenced material came from PBMCs. This clonotype originated in a man aged 40-55 years in good health and CMV-seropositive. This chain links TRBV5-6 with TRBJ2-5; TRBD1 matches at 7 bases. CDR3 sequence: CASSSLIDRASQQYF. CDR3 DNA: TGTGCCAGCAGCTCACTAATAGACAGGGCCTCCCAGCAGTACTTC.